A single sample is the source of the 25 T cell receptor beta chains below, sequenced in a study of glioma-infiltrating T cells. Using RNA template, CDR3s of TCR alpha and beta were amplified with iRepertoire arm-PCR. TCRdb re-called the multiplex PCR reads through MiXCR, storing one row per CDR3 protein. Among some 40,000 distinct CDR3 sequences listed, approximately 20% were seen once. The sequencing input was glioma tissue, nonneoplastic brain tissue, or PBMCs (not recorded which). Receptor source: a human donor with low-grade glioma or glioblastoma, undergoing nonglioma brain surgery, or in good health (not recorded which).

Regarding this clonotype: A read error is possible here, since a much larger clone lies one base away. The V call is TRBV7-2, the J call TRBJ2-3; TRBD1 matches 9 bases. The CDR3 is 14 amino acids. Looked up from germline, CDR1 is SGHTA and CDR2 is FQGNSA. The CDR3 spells CASSYTGGTDTKYF. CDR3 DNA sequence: TGTGCCAGCAGCTATACAGGGGGCACAGATACGAAGTATTTT.

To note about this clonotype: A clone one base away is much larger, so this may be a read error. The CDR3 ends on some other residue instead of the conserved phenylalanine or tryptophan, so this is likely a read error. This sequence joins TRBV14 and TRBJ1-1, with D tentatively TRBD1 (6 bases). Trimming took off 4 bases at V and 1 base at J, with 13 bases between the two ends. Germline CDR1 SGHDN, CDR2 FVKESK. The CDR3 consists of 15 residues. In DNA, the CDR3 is TGTGCCAGCAGCCTCCTGACAGGACAGAACACTGAAGCTTTCCTT. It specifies CASSLLTGQNTEAFL.

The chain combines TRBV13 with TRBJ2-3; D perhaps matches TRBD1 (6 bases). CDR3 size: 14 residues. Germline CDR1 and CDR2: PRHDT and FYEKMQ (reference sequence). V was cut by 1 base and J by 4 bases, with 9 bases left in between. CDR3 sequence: CASSLDRDPDTQYF. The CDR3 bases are TGTGCCAGCAGCTTAGACAGGGACCCAGATACGCAGTATTTT.

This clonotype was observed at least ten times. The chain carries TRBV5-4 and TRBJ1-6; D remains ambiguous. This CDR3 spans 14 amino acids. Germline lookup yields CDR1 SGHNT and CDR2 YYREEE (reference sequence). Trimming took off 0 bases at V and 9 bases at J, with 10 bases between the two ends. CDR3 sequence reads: CASSLDLLGSPLHF. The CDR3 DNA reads TGTGCCAGCAGCTTGGATCTTCTAGGTTCACCCCTCCACTTT.

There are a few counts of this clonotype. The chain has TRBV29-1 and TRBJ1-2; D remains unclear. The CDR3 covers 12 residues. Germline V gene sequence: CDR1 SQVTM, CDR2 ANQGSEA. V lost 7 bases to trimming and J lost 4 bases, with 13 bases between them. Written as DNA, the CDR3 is TGCAGCGCCGGGCCTACGGGCTATGGCTACACCTTC. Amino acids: CSAGPTGYGYTF. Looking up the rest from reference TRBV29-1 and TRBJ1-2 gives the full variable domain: SAVISQKPSRDICQRGTSLTIQCQVDSQVTMMFWYRQQPGQSLTLIATANQGSEATYESGFVIDKFPISRPNLTFSTLTVSNMSPEDSSIYLCSAGPTGYGYTFGSGTRLTVV.

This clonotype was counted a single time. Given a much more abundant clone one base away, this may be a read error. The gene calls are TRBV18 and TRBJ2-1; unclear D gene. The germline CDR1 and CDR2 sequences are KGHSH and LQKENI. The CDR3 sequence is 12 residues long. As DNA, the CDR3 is TGTGCCAGCTCACCACGGGTCAATGAGCAGCTCTTC. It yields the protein CASSPRVNEQLF.

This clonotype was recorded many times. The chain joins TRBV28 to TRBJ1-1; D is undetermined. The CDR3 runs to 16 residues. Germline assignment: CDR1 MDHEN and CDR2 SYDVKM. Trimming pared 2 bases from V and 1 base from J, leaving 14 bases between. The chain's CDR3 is CASSLMGGPSNTEAFF. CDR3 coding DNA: TGTGCCAGCAGTTTAATGGGCGGACCTTCGAACACTGAAGCTTTCTTT. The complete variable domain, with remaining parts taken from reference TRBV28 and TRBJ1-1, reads DVKVTQSSRYLVKRTGEKVFLECVQDMDHENMFWYRQDPGLGLRLIYFSYDVKMKEKGDIPEGYSVSREKKERFSLILESASTNQTSMYLCASSLMGGPSNTEAFFGQGTRLTVV.

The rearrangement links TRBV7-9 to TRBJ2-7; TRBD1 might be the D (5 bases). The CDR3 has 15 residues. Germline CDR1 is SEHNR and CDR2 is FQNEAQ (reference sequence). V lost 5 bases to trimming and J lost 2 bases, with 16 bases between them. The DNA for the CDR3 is TGTGCCAGCAGCCATAGGAGAGCAGGGCCCTACGAGCAGTACTTC. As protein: CASSHRRAGPYEQYF.

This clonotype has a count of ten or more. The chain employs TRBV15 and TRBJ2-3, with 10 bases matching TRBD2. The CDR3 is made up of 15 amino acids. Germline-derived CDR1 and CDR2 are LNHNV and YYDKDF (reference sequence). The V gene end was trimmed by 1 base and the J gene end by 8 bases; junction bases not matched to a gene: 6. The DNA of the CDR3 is TGTGCCACCAGCAGAGTACTAGCGGGGATAGGTACGCAGTATTTT. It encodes CATSRVLAGIGTQYF.

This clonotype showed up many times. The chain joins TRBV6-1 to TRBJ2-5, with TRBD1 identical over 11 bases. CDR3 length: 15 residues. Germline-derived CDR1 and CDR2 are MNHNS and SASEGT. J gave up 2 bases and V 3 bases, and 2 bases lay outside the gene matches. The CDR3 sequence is CASSEDRGPQETQYF. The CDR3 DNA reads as TGTGCCAGCAGTGAGGACAGGGGGCCTCAAGAGACCCAGTACTTC.

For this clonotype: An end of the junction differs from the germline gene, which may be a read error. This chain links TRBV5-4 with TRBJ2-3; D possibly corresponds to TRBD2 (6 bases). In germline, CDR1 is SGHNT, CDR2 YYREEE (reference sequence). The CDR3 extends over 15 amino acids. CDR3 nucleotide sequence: TGTGCCAGCAGACGGGACTTTTCAAACACAGATGCGCAGTATTTT. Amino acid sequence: CASRRDFSNTDAQYF.

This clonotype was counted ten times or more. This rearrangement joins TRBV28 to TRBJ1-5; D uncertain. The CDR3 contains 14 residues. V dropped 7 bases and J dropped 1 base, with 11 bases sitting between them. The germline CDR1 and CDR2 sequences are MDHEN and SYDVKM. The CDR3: CASTATLSNQPQHF. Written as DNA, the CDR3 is TGTGCCAGCACCGCGACGCTAAGCAATCAGCCCCAGCATTTT.

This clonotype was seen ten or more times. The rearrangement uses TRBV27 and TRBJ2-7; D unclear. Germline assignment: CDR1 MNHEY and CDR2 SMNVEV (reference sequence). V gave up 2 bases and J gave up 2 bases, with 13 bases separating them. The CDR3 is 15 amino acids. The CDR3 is CASSLGLDFTYEQYF. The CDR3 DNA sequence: TGTGCCAGCAGTTTAGGTCTAGACTTCACCTACGAGCAGTACTTC.

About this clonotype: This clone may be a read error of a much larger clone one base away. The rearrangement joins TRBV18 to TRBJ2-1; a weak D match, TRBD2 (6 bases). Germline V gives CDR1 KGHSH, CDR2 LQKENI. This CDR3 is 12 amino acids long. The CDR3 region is CSSSGGSPEQFF. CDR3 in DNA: TGTTCCAGCTCAGGAGGGAGTCCCGAGCAGTTCTTC.

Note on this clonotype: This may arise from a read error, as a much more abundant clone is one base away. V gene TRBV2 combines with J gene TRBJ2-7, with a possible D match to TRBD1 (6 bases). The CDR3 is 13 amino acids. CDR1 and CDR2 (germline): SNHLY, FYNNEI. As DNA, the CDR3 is TGTGCCAGCAGTTCGACAGGAATCTACAAGCAGTACTTC. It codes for CASSSTGIYKQYF.

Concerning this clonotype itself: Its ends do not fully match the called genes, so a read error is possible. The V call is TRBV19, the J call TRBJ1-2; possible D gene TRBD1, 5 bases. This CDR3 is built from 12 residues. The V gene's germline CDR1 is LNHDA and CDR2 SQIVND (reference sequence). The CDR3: CVSSERGYGYTF. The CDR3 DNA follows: TGTGTCAGTAGTGAGAGGGGCTATGGCTACACCTTC.

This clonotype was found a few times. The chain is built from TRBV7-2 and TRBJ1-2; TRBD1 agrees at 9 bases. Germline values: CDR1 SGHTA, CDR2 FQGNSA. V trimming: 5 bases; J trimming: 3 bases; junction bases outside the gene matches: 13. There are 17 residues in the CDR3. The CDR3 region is CASSITTGTGRDYGYTF. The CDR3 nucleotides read TGTGCCAGCAGCATTACCACCGGGACAGGGAGGGACTATGGCTACACCTTC.

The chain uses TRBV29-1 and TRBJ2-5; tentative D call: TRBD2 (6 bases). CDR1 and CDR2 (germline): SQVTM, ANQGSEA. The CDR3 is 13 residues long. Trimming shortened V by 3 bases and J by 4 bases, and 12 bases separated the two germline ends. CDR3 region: CSVDRAGRETQYF. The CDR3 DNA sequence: TGCAGCGTTGATAGGGCGGGACGAGAGACCCAGTACTTC. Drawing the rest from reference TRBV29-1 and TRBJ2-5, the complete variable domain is SAVISQKPSRDICQRGTSLTIQCQVDSQVTMMFWYRQQPGQSLTLIATANQGSEATYESGFVIDKFPISRPNLTFSTLTVSNMSPEDSSIYLCSVDRAGRETQYFGPGTRLLVL.

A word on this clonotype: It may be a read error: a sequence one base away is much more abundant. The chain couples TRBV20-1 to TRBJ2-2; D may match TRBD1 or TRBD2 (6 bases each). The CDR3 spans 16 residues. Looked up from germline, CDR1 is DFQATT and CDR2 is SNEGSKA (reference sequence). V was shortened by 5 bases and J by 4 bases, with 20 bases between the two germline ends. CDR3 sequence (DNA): TGCAGTGCTCCGGGGGCTAGCGTGTCGAGCACCGGGGAGCTGTTTTTT. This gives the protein CSAPGASVSSTGELFF.

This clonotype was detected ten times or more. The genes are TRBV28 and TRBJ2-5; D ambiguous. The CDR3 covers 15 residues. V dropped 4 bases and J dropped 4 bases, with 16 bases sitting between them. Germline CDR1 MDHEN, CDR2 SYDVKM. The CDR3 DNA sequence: TGTGCCAGCAGTTCCTCGTCTCCCCTTGCAGAGACCCAGTACTTC. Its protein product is CASSSSSPLAETQYF.

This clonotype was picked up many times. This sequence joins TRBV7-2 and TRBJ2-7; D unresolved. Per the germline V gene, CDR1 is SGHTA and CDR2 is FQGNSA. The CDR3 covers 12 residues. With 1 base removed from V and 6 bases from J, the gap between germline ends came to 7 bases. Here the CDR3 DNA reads TGTGCCAGCAGCTTAGGGTCAACCGAGCAGTACTTC. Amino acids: CASSLGSTEQYF.

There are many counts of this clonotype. The CDR3 bases are TGCGCCAGCAGCGGTACAGGGCCTGTCGGCACAGATACGCAGTATTTT. Amino acids: CASSGTGPVGTDTQYF. This chain uses TRBV5-1 with TRBJ2-3; D perhaps matches TRBD1 (6 bases). This CDR3 contains 16 residues. Germline V CDR1 and CDR2: SGHRS, YFSETQ. V gave up 4 bases and J gave up 1 base, with 16 bases separating them.

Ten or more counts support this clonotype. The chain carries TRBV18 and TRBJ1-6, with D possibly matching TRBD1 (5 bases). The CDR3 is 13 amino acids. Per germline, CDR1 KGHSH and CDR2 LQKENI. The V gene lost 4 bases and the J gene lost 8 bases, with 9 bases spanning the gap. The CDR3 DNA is TGTGCCAGCTCACAGGGGTATGATTCACCCCTCCACTTT. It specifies CASSQGYDSPLHF.

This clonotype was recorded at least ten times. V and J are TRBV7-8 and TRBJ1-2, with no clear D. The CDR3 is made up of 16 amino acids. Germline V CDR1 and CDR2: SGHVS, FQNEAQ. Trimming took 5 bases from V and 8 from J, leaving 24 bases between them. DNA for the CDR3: TGTGCCAGCAGCCCTAGACGGTCCGACCACGGAACGGGCTACACCTTC. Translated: CASSPRRSDHGTGYTF. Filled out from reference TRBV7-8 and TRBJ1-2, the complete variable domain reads GAGVSQSPRYKVAKRGQDVALRCDPISGHVSLFWYQQALGQGPEFLTYFQNEAQLDKSGLPSDRFFAERPEGSVSTLKIQRTQQEDSAVYLCASSPRRSDHGTGYTFGSGTRLTVV.

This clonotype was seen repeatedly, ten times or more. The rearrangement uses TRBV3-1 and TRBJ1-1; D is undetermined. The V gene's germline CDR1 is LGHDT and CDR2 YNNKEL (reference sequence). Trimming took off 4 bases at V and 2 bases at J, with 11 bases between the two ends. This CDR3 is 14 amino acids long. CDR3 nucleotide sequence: TGTGCCAGCAGCCTCAAAACGCTTAACACTGAAGCTTTCTTT. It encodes CASSLKTLNTEAFF.